The T cell receptor (beta chain) described here comes from a study of regulatory T cells in long-lasting Graves disease. Time point denoted: newly diagnosed GD, antithyroid drugs for less than 3 months. RNA isolated from PBMCs was used to make the TCR library. The V and J ends lost 3 bases and 7 bases respectively, with 13 bases between them. CDR3 size: 13 residues. CDR1 and CDR2 from the germline V gene are SGDLS and YYNGEE. TCR beta libraries were built with iRepertoire HTBI primers and Arm-PCR of CDR3 regions. TCRdb processed the multiplex PCR reads anew with MiXCR; each CDR3 protein has one entry. The repertoire holds some 560,000 distinct CDR3 sequences, with around 15% as singletons. The same sample was also used in a study of T cells in Graves' hyperthyroidism and ophthalmopathy.

The chain joins TRBV9 to TRBJ1-1; D may be TRBD1 (5 bases). The receptor was isolated from a middle-aged woman with Graves disease. The source was peripheral blood mononuclear cells (PBMCs), collected at new diagnosis, from a patient treated with antithyroid drugs. CDR3 amino acids: CASSAGTGGEAFF. The CDR3 region has the DNA TGTGCCAGCAGCGCCGGGACGGGCGGTGAAGCTTTCTTT.